Listed below are T cell receptor beta chains from one sample, sequenced in a study of cytomegalovirus exposure and HLA in healthy donors. The assay was immunoSEQ multiplex PCR, and TCRdb's table has in-frame clones only and misses some. Found here are 90,000 to 150,000 clones, approximately 88% of them singletons; the top ten hold about 6.9%. Source material: PBMCs. The source is a woman between 18 and 29 years old in good health and CMV-seropositive. Both conserved end residues are part of each CDR3. Fields, in order: clone size, V gene, D gene, J gene, CDR3 DNA, CDR3 protein. D genes are given only for firm matches. Not all rows give a size; the values are once, few, many and, for expanded clones, a class.

>NA|TRBV5-4|TRBD2|TRBJ2-1
TGTGCCAGCAGCCCACTAGCGGGAGGGCCTGGGCAGTTCTTC
CASSPLAGGPGQFF
>once|TRBV5-6|TRBD1|TRBJ1-2
TGTGCCAGCAGCGCCGTAGACAGGGGGCTGGGTGGCTACACCTTC
CASSAVDRGLGGYTF
>NA|TRBV6-6|NA|TRBJ2-1
TGTGCCAGCAGTAGGAAGACAGGTGAGCAGTTCTTC
CASSRKTGEQFF
>NA|TRBV11-1|NA|TRBJ2-3
TGTGCCAGCAGCGTCCGGAGTCGGCAGGGGCCCACAGATACGCAGTATTTT
CASSVRSRQGPTDTQYF
>NA|TRBV7-2|NA|TRBJ1-2
TGTGCCAGCAGCCCCCTTGGGACTAACTCTGGCTACACCTTC
CASSPLGTNSGYTF
>NA|TRBV4-1|TRBD1|TRBJ1-2
TGCGCCAGCAGCCAAGGGGACAGTTACCCTTTTGGCTACACCTTC
CASSQGDSYPFGYTF
>NA|TRBV15|NA|TRBJ2-1
TGTGCCACCAGCAGAGATCGAGGGGGGGGTAATGAGCAGTTCTTC
CATSRDRGGGNEQFF
>NA|TRBV30|NA|TRBJ2-3
TGTGCCTGGAGTCAGGGCGGGGCTCGCACAGATACGCAGTATTTT
CAWSQGGARTDTQYF
>NA|TRBV13|TRBD2|TRBJ2-1
TGTGCCAGCAGCTCCGGGACTATCGCCTACAATGAGCAGTTCTTC
CASSSGTIAYNEQFF
>NA|TRBV13|TRBD2|TRBJ2-7
TGTGCCAGCAGCTTTTACGGGGGGGGACCTAAATCCTACGAGCAGTACTTC
CASSFYGGGPKSYEQYF
>NA|TRBV20-1|NA|TRBJ1-1
TGCAGTGCTCGGGAAGAAGCTTTCTTT
CSAREEAFF
>NA|TRBV7-2|TRBD2|TRBJ2-7
TGTGCCAGCAGCTCCGGGACTAGCCTCTCCTCGAGCAAGCAGTACTTC
CASSSGTSLSSSKQYF
>NA|TRBV30|NA|TRBJ1-1
TGTGCCTGGAGAATCCAGGGCTTAGGGGAAGCTTTCTTT
CAWRIQGLGEAFF
>few|TRBV7-9|NA|TRBJ1-2
TGTGCCAGCAGCTCCGGAGGCGGGCGGAACTATGGCTACACCTTC
CASSSGGGRNYGYTF
>NA|TRBV28|NA|TRBJ1-3
TGTGCCAGCAGTTTCCAGGGGACTGGAAACACCATATATTTT
CASSFQGTGNTIYF
>NA|TRBV7-8|NA|TRBJ2-7
TGTGCCAGCAGCTTAGCGGGGGGGGCGCTTTCCCACGAGCAGTACTTC
CASSLAGGALSHEQYF
>NA|TRBV28|TRBD1|TRBJ1-5
TGTGCCAGCAATCCCCAGGGACAGGGGGATCAGCCCCAGCATTTT
CASNPQGQGDQPQHF
>NA|TRBV5-1|NA|TRBJ1-2
TGCGCCAGCAGCTCCGGCGGTAACTATGGCTACACCTTC
CASSSGGNYGYTF
>NA|TRBV2|TRBD1|TRBJ1-2
TGTGCCATACAGGGGGCTAGCTATGGCTACACCTTC
CAIQGASYGYTF
>NA|TRBV7-9|TRBD2|TRBJ2-1
TGTGCCAGCAGCTTAGGCGGAAGCGGGGGGGGCAATGAGCAGTTCTTC
CASSLGGSGGGNEQFF
>NA|TRBV2|NA|TRBJ1-1
TGTGCCAGCAGTGCCTTCAGTAACACTGAAGCTTTCTTT
CASSAFSNTEAFF
>NA|TRBV5-1|TRBD1|TRBJ1-2
TGCGCCAGCTCCGCGGGACAGGGCATTACTGGCTACACCTTC
CASSAGQGITGYTF
>once|TRBV19|NA|TRBJ2-7
TGTGCCAGTAGTAGCGGGGAAGGGTACGAGCAGTACTTC
CASSSGEGYEQYF
>NA|TRBV7-2|TRBD1|TRBJ2-7
TGTGCCAGCAGCCCCAACAGGGGCGAGCAGTACTTC
CASSPNRGEQYF
>once|TRBV7-8|TRBD2|TRBJ2-7
TGTGCCAGCAGCTTACTAGCGGGGGTTTACGAGCAGTACTTC
CASSLLAGVYEQYF
>NA|TRBV2|NA|TRBJ1-5
TGTGCCAGCAGGGGGCGGGAGGGGTCGATCAATCAGCCCCAGCATTTT
CASRGREGSINQPQHF
>NA|TRBV19|TRBD1|TRBJ1-1
TGTGCCACCACACAGGGGGCCACTGAAGCTTTCTTT
CATTQGATEAFF
>NA|TRBV2|NA|TRBJ2-1
TGTGCCAGCGGACAGTACAATGAGCAGTTCTTC
CASGQYNEQFF